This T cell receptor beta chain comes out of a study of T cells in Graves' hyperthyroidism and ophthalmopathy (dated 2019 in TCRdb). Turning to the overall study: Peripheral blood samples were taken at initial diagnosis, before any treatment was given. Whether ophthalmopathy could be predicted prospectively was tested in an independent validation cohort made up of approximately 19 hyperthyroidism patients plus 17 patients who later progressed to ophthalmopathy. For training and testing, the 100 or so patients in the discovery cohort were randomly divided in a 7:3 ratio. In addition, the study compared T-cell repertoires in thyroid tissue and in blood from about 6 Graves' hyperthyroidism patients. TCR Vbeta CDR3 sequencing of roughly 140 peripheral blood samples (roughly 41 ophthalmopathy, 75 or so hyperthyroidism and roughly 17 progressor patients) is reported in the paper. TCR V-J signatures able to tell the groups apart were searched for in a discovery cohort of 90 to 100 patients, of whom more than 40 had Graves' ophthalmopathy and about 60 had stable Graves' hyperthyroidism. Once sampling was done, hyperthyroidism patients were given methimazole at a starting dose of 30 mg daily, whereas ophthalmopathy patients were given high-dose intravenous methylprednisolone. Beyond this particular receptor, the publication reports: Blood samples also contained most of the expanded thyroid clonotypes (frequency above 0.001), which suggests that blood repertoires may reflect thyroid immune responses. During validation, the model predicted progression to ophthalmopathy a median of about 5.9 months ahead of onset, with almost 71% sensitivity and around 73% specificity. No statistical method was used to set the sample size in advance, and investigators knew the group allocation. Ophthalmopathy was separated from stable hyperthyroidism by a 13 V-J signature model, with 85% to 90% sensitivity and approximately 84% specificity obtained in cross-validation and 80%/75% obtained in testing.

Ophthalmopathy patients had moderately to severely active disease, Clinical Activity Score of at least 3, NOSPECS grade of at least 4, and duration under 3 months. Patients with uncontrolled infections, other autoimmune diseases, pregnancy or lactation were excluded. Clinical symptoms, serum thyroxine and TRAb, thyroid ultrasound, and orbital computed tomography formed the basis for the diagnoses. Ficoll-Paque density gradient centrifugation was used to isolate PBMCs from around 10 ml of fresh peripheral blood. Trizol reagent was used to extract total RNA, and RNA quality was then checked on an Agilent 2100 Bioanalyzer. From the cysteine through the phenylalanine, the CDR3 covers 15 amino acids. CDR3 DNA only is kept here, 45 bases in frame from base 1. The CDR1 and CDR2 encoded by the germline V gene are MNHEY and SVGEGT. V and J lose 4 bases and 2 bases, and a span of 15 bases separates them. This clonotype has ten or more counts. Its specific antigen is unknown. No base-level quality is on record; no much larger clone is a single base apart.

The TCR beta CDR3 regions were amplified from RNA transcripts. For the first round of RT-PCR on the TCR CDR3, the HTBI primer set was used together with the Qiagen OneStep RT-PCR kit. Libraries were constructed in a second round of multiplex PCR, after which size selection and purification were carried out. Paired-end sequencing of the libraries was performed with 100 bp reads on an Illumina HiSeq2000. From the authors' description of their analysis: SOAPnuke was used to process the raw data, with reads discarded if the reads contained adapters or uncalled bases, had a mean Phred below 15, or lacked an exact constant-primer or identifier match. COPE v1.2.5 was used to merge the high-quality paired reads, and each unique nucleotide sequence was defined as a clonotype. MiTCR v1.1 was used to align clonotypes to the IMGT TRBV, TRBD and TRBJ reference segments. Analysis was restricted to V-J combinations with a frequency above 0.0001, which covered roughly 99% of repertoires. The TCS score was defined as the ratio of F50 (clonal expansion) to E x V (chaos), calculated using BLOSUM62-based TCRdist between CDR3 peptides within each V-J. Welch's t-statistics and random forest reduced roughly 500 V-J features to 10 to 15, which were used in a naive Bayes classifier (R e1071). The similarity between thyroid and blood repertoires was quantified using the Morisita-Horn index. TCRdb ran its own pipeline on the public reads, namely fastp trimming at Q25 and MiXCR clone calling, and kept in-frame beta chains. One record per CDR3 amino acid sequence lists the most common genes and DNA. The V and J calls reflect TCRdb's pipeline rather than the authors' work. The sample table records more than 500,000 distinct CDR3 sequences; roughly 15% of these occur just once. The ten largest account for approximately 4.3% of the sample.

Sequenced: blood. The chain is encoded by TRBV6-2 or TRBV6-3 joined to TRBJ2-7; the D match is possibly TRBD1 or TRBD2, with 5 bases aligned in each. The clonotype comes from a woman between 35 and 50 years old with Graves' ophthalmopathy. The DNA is TGTGCCAGCAGTTCCCCCCGGGACGGTCCCTACGAGCAGTACTTC. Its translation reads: CASSSPRDGPYEQYF.